This entry features one TCR beta chain sequence. Its target is unknown. V lost 2 bases, J lost 3 bases, and 14 bases lay in between. In germline, CDR1 is SGHDN, CDR2 FVKESK. CDR3 size: 15 residues. The PCR made use of 60 Vbeta and 13 Jbeta primers. The assay was immunoSEQ multiplex PCR, and TCRdb's table has in-frame clones only and misses some. The sample contains approximately 130,000 clones, roughly 87% of which appear only once. This sample stems from a study of cytomegalovirus exposure and HLA in healthy donors. Those who donated were healthy bone marrow donors. Study conclusions and caveats: A later look showed TCR association rates differing by HLA locus, highest for DRB1 and lowest for HLA-C. The study put around 180 TCR beta chains on its list as cytomegalovirus-associated. V- and J-gene trimming of TCR beta was linked (in a later analysis) to a missense DCLRE1C variant.

The sample consisted of PBMCs. The source of this sequence is a woman aged 18-29 years in good health and CMV-seronegative. This sequence joins TRBV14 and TRBJ2-7, with a tentative D call TRBD1 (5 bases). The CDR3 here is CASSQSSFRVYEQYF. Written as DNA, the CDR3 is TGTGCCAGCAGCCAAAGTAGTTTCAGGGTCTACGAGCAGTACTTC.